This entry is about one T cell receptor beta chain. Its antigen specificity is not known. Per-base quality was not reported, and no clone a single base away is much larger than it. This record belongs to a study of CD8+ T cells in alopecia areata (dated by TCRdb to 2016 to 2018). With regard to the full study: Treated patients were enrolled in an open-label pilot trial of oral tofacitinib, 5 to 10 mg twice daily, for moderate-to-severe alopecia areata. Biopsies were taken from tofacitinib-treated patients at baseline and again at 4 and 24 weeks into treatment, and several of those patients also had a later scalp biopsy. The study used high-throughput TCRbeta sequencing to examine T cell clonal expansion in alopecia areata, in both the C3H/HeJ mouse model and human patients. RNA came from the PAXgene miRNA kit for fixed scalp, the miRNeasy kit for PBMCs, and the RNeasy kit for mouse skin. On the human side, TCRbeta sequencing was run on scalp tissue and on sorted CD4+ and CD8+ peripheral blood T cells from healthy controls and from alopecia areata patients with either patchy or totalis/universalis disease. Scalp clonality was compared among normal scalp (n=4), patchy alopecia areata scalp (n=8), and alopecia totalis/universalis scalp (n=8). immunoSEQ multiplex PCR using 35 Vbeta forward primers and 13 Jbeta reverse primers was used to amplify TCRbeta CDR3 regions. Tofacitinib was administered for 6 to 18 months, and 6 months of follow-up off drug were then conducted to assess delayed response and recurrence.

Receptors were amplified or captured by the immunoSEQ multiplex PCR assay. RNA was extracted from all samples and reverse transcribed into cDNA as template for TCR sequencing. First-strand cDNA was synthesized with SuperScript III using a 2:1 mix of oligo-dT and random hexamers. A synthetic immune receptor repertoire was used to assess amplification bias, and residual bias was removed computationally. Per the original workflow: Raw reads were preprocessed for error removal, and CDR3 was defined according to IMGT conventions as running from the conserved cysteine to phenylalanine. Clonality was computed by normalizing Shannon entropy by log2 of the number of productive unique TCRs and subtracting the result from 1. Whether each scalp clone was CD4 or CD8 was inferred by checking scalp TCRbeta sequences against the CD4 and CD8 repertoires from sorted blood. This immuneACCESS table, as held by TCRdb, lists in-frame sequences with V and J called but not all clones. Of the missing ones, under half trace to an unresolved V gene in checked studies; the others have no known cause. That table gives V, J and clone size, and the DNA gave D and trimming. In this sample the table shows about 150,000 clones, 47% of which occur a single time. The ten top clones hold roughly 7.5% of the sample.

Lesional scalp punch biopsies and peripheral blood were obtained from alopecia areata patients. After PBMCs were isolated by density centrifugation and stained for CD3, CD4 and CD8, a FACSAria was used to sort CD4+ and CD8+ T cells. Taken from the germline V gene (reference sequence), the CDR1 and CDR2 loops are MNHEY and SMNVEV. CDR3 length: 16 amino acids, cysteine to phenylalanine. Only the CDR3 DNA is retained, 48 bases long and in frame from the first base. Trimming leaves V shorter by 6 bases and J shorter by 5 bases, with the junction holding 15 bases beyond the gene matches. Summary of the overall study and its limitations: Resident alphabeta T cells in normal human skin are also sequenced, complicating scalp TCR repertoire analysis, unlike mouse skin dominated by gammadelta T cells. Lesional scalp, especially in alopecia totalis/universalis, showed higher clonality and more expanded CD8+ clones than normal scalp, suggesting antigenic drive. Shared TCR sequences between patients were less evident than in mice, which may be partly attributable to HLA diversity in the patient population.

Recombination linked TRBV27 to TRBJ2-5; 7 of the junction bases match TRBD1. The sample consisted of CD4+ T cells sorted from blood. The sequence came from a human donor with alopecia areata. Read as DNA, the sequence is TGTGCCAGCAGACTGACAGGGCAAAGGCTTGGCGAGACCCAGTACTTC. Translated, it reads CASRLTGQRLGETQYF.